This T cell receptor (beta chain) was profiled in a study of T cell repertoires in cytomegalovirus infection. Turning to the study itself: Matching HLA type, along with CMV infection, was indicated by public TCR beta signatures.

Trimming cost V 5 bases and J 8 bases; bases outside gene matches: 6. There are 15 residues in the CDR3. The V gene's germline CDR1 is MNHEY and CDR2 SMNVEV (reference sequence). TCRdb analysed the reads with MiXCR anew, one entry per CDR3 protein. This table holds 650,000 to 900,000 distinct CDR3 sequences, about 31% found once. This clonotype was counted a few times. What it binds is unknown. This receptor was taken from a human donor in good health (CMV status not recorded). Some clones in this sample may be carry-over from other donors' samples. Sequenced here: cultured CD8+ T cells from PBMCs, sampled from culture after CMV antigen stimulation. V is TRBV27 and J is TRBJ2-1; 13 bases are a match to TRBD2. CDR3 nucleotides: TGTGCCAGCAGTACCCGGACTAGCGGGGGCGATGAGCAGTTCTTC. Protein product: CASSTRTSGGDEQFF.